The 32 T cell receptor beta chains below all came from one sample that was sequenced in a study of long-term antiretroviral therapy in people with HIV. The libraries were made with immunoSEQ v3.0 at survey level. Data came from immunoSEQ multiplex PCR; TCRdb stores just in-frame clones and leaves some out. The repertoire holds about 36,000 clones, with around 85% as singletons. The material was unsorted PBMCs, obtained 2.2 years after starting antiretroviral therapy. Receptors were obtained from a man aged 18-30 years with HIV.

The rearrangement joins TRBV23-1 to TRBJ2-3; no clear D gene. TRBV23-1 is an ORF, with its function uncertain. Trimming shortened V by 7 bases and J by 6 bases, and 20 bases separated the two germline ends. The CDR3 length is 15 residues. As DNA, the CDR3 is TGCGCCAGCACGCCTCGCGCCCTCACCTCGGATACGCAGTATTTT. Encoded protein: CASTPRALTSDTQYF.

The chain carries TRBV11-2 and TRBJ1-3; TRBD1 is a possible D gene (6 bases). This CDR3 spans 16 amino acids. The germline V and J ends were trimmed by 5 bases and 2 bases, with 16 bases remaining between them. Germline-derived CDR1 and CDR2 are SGHAT and FQNNGV. CDR3: CASSITGRGAGNTIYF. As DNA, the CDR3 is TGTGCCAGCAGCATCACCGGGAGGGGGGCTGGAAACACCATATATTTT.

The chain has TRBV7-3 and TRBJ2-1; 7 bases align to TRBD2. Germline CDR1 is SGHTA and CDR2 is FQGTGA. V lost 0 bases, J lost 7 bases, and 21 bases stayed unmatched. CDR3 length: 20 amino acids. The CDR3 reads CASSLTGIDTDGGGPNEQFF. DNA for the CDR3: TGTGCCAGCAGCTTAACGGGGATCGATACGGACGGGGGAGGGCCAAATGAGCAGTTCTTC. The entire variable domain, with the rest obtained from reference TRBV7-3 and TRBJ2-1, is as follows: GAGVSQTPSNKVTEKGKYVELRCDPISGHTALYWYRQSLGQGPEFLIYFQGTGAADDSGLPNDRFFAVRPEGSVSTLKIQRTERGDSAVYLCASSLTGIDTDGGGPNEQFFGPGTRLTVL.

The chain is built from TRBV27 and TRBJ2-1; D is unresolved. The CDR3 length is 15 residues. From germline, CDR1 is MNHEY and CDR2 SMNVEV (reference sequence). V was trimmed by 2 bases and J by 3 bases, leaving 11 bases between them. CDR3 sequence reads: CASSLGLPVYNEQFF. The CDR3 DNA reads as TGTGCCAGCAGTTTAGGGCTACCCGTCTACAATGAGCAGTTCTTC.

The CDR3 DNA is TGTGCCAGCAAGGACAGGTTCGTTGGGGAGCAGTACTTC. Protein product: CASKDRFVGEQYF. The chain is built from TRBV25-1 and TRBJ2-7, with 7 nucleotides matching TRBD1. V trimming: 7 bases; J trimming: 7 bases; junction bases outside the gene matches: 10. This CDR3 has 13 residues. In germline, CDR1 is MGHDK, CDR2 SYGVNS.

The sample holds a few counts of this clone. The chain uses TRBV5-4 and TRBJ1-2; D is undetermined. Trimming stripped 3 bases from V and 4 bases from J, with 19 bases between. Germline lookup yields CDR1 SGHNT and CDR2 YYREEE (reference sequence). The CDR3 covers 16 residues. The CDR3 protein is CASSSASDGTIYGYTF. The DNA for the CDR3 is TGTGCCAGCAGCTCGGCCTCCGACGGTACCATCTATGGCTACACCTTC.

This clone has just one count. The V gene is TRBV30, the J gene TRBJ1-1; 7 positions match TRBD1. V lost 2 bases and J lost 3; bases outside the gene matches: 6. The CDR3 runs 14 residues. The germline CDR1 and CDR2 sequences are GTSNPN and SVGIG (reference sequence). The CDR3 sequence is CAWSLDREDTEAFF. The CDR3 bases are TGTGCCTGGAGTCTCGACAGGGAGGACACTGAAGCTTTCTTT.

The V and J genes are TRBV27 and TRBJ2-2; maybe TRBD2 (6 bases). This CDR3 spans 17 amino acids. With 4 bases removed from V and 5 bases from J, the gap between germline ends came to 20 bases. Germline V gene data show CDR1 as MNHEY and CDR2 as SMNVEV (reference sequence). The CDR3 is CASSSSALASGTGELFF. The CDR3 DNA reads as TGTGCCAGCAGTTCGTCCGCCCTAGCGTCGGGGACCGGGGAGCTGTTTTTT.

CDR3 amino acids: CASSLGVEQYF. The CDR3 nucleotides are TGTGCCAGCAGCTTAGGGGTCGAGCAGTACTTC. This chain uses TRBV7-9 with TRBJ2-7; D remains ambiguous. Trimming left V 1 base short and J 6 bases short, with 4 bases between. The CDR3 totals 11 residues. The germline V gene encodes CDR1 SEHNR and CDR2 FQNEAQ (reference sequence).

The chain carries TRBV9 and TRBJ1-5, with a weak D call TRBD1 (6 bases). The V and J ends lost 0 bases and 6 bases respectively, with 13 bases between them. This CDR3 has 15 residues. Germline CDR1 and CDR2: SGDLS and YYNGEE. CDR3 DNA: TGTGCCAGCAGCGTAGATGGGGGCGCGGGTCAGCCCCAGCATTTT. The encoded protein is CASSVDGGAGQPQHF.

V usage is TRBV6-1 and J usage is TRBJ1-3, with no clear D. V was trimmed by 7 bases and J by 0 bases, leaving 13 bases between them. Per the germline V gene, CDR1 is MNHNS and CDR2 is SASEGT. The CDR3 length is 15 residues. CDR3 protein: CASIANYYSGNTIYF. CDR3 sequence (DNA): TGTGCCAGCATTGCCAACTATTACTCTGGAAACACCATATATTTT.

The rearrangement links TRBV5-5 to TRBJ2-7, with D unclear. The CDR3 length is 13 residues. The germline V gene encodes CDR1 SGHKS and CDR2 YYEKEE (reference sequence). Trimming left V 0 bases short and J 3 bases short, with 7 bases between. The DNA of the CDR3 is TGTGCCAGCAGCTTGGTAGTGAGCTACGAGCAGTACTTC. As protein: CASSLVVSYEQYF.

This chain uses TRBV18 with TRBJ2-7; D tentatively reads TRBD1 or TRBD2 (5 bases each). The V gene's germline CDR1 is KGHSH and CDR2 LQKENI. This CDR3 has 13 amino acids. V gave up 4 bases and J gave up 4 bases, with 11 bases separating them. The chain's CDR3 is CASSRDPGYEQYF. The CDR3 bases are TGTGCCAGCTCACGGGACCCAGGGTACGAGCAGTACTTC.

This clone was picked up one time. This chain joins TRBV19 and TRBJ2-5; the match to TRBD2 covers 8 bases. The germline V gene encodes CDR1 LNHDA and CDR2 SQIVND (reference sequence). The CDR3 sequence is 15 residues long. V was pared by 3 bases and J by 5 bases, with 8 bases of the junction left unmatched. CDR3 loop: CASSISQTSVETQYF. The CDR3 coding sequence is TGTGCCAGTAGTATTTCTCAGACTAGCGTGGAGACCCAGTACTTC. The full variable domain, rest sourced from reference TRBV19 and TRBJ2-5, is DGGITQSPKYLFRKEGQNVTLSCEQNLNHDAMYWYRQDPGQGLRLIYYSQIVNDFQKGDIAEGYSVSREKKESFPLTVTSAQKNPTAFYLCASSISQTSVETQYFGPGTRLLVL.

V usage is TRBV7-8 and J usage is TRBJ2-7; 7 bases line up with TRBD1. Germline V gives CDR1 SGHVS, CDR2 FQNEAQ. The CDR3 consists of 13 residues. J gave up 6 bases and V 4 bases, and 6 bases lay outside the gene matches. The CDR3 loop is CASSSGTVGEQYF. CDR3 sequence (DNA): TGTGCCAGCAGCTCTGGGACAGTTGGCGAGCAGTACTTC.

The chain carries TRBV21-1 and TRBJ1-1. TRBV21-1 is labeled a pseudogene. The CDR3 runs 14 residues. CDR3 DNA: TGTGCCAGCAGCACCCAGCCGGCGAACACTGAAGCTTTCTTT. Encoded protein: CASSTQPANTEAFF.

The CDR3 DNA is TGTGCCAGCAATCGTCCAGGACTAGATTCCTACGAGCAGTACTTC. This gives the protein CASNRPGLDSYEQYF. V and J are TRBV5-6 and TRBJ2-7; 7 bases match TRBD2. Trimming at V came to 6 bases and at J to 1 base, leaving 10 bases not matched to a gene. CDR1 SGHDT and CDR2 YYEEEE come from the germline V gene. The CDR3 loop spans 15 amino acids. Together with reference TRBV5-6 and TRBJ2-7, the CDR3 gives the full variable domain: DAGVTQSPTHLIKTRGQQVTLRCSPKSGHDTVSWYQQALGQGPQFIFQYYEEEERQRGNFPDRFSGHQFPNYSSELNVNALLLGDSALYLCASNRPGLDSYEQYFGPGTRLTVT.

J is TRBJ2-6 and V is TRBV13; 8 bases align to TRBD1. The CDR3 is made up of 18 amino acids. Per the germline V gene, CDR1 is PRHDT and CDR2 is FYEKMQ (reference sequence). Unmatched junction bases numbered 11, after V lost 5 bases and J lost 2 bases. In DNA form, the CDR3 reads TGTGCCAGCAGCGCCGCCGGGACAGGCTTCGCTGGGGCCAACGTCCTGACTTTC. Translation: CASSAAGTGFAGANVLTF. The full variable domain, completed using reference TRBV13 and TRBJ2-6, is AAGVIQSPRHLIKEKRETATLKCYPIPRHDTVYWYQQGPGQDPQFLISFYEKMQSDKGSIPDRFSAQQFSDYHSELNMSSLELGDSALYFCASSAAGTGFAGANVLTFGAGSRLTVL.

V gene TRBV5-4 combines with J gene TRBJ2-7; tentatively, D is TRBD2 (7 bases). Trimming left V 0 bases short and J 4 bases short, with 14 bases between. Germline values: CDR1 SGHNT, CDR2 YYREEE (reference sequence). CDR3 length: 15 amino acids. The CDR3 spells CASSLERGAGYEQYF. The CDR3 DNA reads as TGTGCCAGCAGCTTGGAACGGGGGGCGGGATACGAGCAGTACTTC.

The V and J genes are TRBV10-1 and TRBJ1-5; D gene unclear. The CDR3 extends over 17 amino acids. V lost 6 bases and J 0 bases, leaving 18 bases between the germline ends. The germline CDR1 and CDR2 sequences are WNHNN and SYGVQD (reference sequence). This chain's CDR3 is CASSGVRGTYSNQPQHF. The CDR3 nucleotides are TGCGCCAGCAGCGGGGTGCGGGGTACCTATAGCAATCAGCCCCAGCATTTT.

The rearrangement links TRBV7-3 to TRBJ2-5; 9 bases are shared with TRBD1. Germline lookup yields CDR1 SGHTA and CDR2 FQGTGA. The CDR3 length is 14 residues. The trim removed 0 bases at V and 4 bases at J, leaving 0 bases unmatched. The CDR3 bases are TGTGCCAGCAGCTTAACGGGACAGGGAGAGACCCAGTACTTC. Its translation: CASSLTGQGETQYF. The variable domain in full, completed from reference TRBV7-3 and TRBJ2-5, reads GAGVSQTPSNKVTEKGKYVELRCDPISGHTALYWYRQSLGQGPEFLIYFQGTGAADDSGLPNDRFFAVRPEGSVSTLKIQRTERGDSAVYLCASSLTGQGETQYFGPGTRLLVL.

The chain combines TRBV5-8 with TRBJ2-6; no clear D gene. The CDR3 sequence is 12 residues long. Trimming removed 8 bases at V and 5 bases at J, with 8 bases between. Germline V gene data show CDR1 as SGHTS and CDR2 as YDEGEE. The CDR3 sequence: CARNVRANVLTF. CDR3 DNA sequence: TGTGCCAGGAATGTGAGGGCCAACGTCCTGACTTTC.

The chain recombines TRBV9 with TRBJ2-7; TRBD2 agrees at 16 bases. Germline lookup yields CDR1 SGDLS and CDR2 YYNGEE. The CDR3 totals 18 residues. V gave up 4 bases and J gave up 6 bases; unmatched junction bases: 13. The CDR3 DNA follows: TGTGCCAGCAGCCCACAAGGGGGACTAGCGGGAGGGACTGGCGAGCAGTACTTC. Translation: CASSPQGGLAGGTGEQYF. Full variable domain (remainder filled in from reference TRBV9 and TRBJ2-7): DSGVTQTPKHLITATGQRVTLRCSPRSGDLSVYWYQQSLDQGLQFLIQYYNGEERAKGNILERFSAQQFPDLHSELNLSSLELGDSALYFCASSPQGGLAGGTGEQYFGPGTRLTVT.

The chain combines TRBV7-2 with TRBJ2-1, with TRBD2 identical over 11 bases. Per germline, CDR1 SGHTA and CDR2 FQGNSA. CDR3 length: 14 amino acids. Losses at the gene ends were 0 bases for V and 9 bases for J; bases not matched to a gene: 1. The CDR3 reads CASSLALAGVEQFF. As DNA, the CDR3 is TGTGCCAGCAGCTTAGCACTAGCGGGGGTTGAGCAGTTCTTC.

The rearrangement links TRBV19 to TRBJ2-7, with TRBD1 matching over 8 bases. Trimming at V came to 5 bases and at J to 4 bases, leaving 7 bases not matched to a gene. CDR1 LNHDA and CDR2 SQIVND come from the germline V gene (reference sequence). The CDR3 covers 14 residues. In DNA form, the CDR3 reads TGTGCCAGTAGTGCAGGACAGGGAGAATACGAGCAGTACTTC. Translated: CASSAGQGEYEQYF.

This clone has only one observation. The chain is built from TRBV18 and TRBJ1-3; a weak D match, TRBD1 (6 bases). From germline, CDR1 is KGHSH and CDR2 LQKENI. V shed 4 bases and J shed 11 bases, with 12 bases lying between them. There are 12 residues in the CDR3. The CDR3 loop reads CASSLNREAIYF. DNA for the CDR3: TGTGCCAGCTCACTAAACAGGGAGGCCATATATTTT.

CDR3 region: CASRSGGGGNQPQHF. For the CDR3, the DNA is TGTGCCAGCAGAAGCGGGGGGGGAGGCAATCAGCCCCAGCATTTT. This chain links TRBV2 with TRBJ1-5, with D perhaps TRBD1 (5 bases). This CDR3 contains 15 residues. Germline CDR1 SNHLY, CDR2 FYNNEI. Trimming removed 6 bases at V and 2 bases at J, with 14 bases between.

This clone was observed once. V gene TRBV18 combines with J gene TRBJ2-7, with a possible D match to TRBD2 (6 bases). Germline V lookup: CDR1 KGHSH, CDR2 LQKENI. The V end was cut by 3 bases, the J end by 6 bases, with 21 bases between. The CDR3 has 16 residues. CDR3 loop: CASSPLATSLLSEQYF. The CDR3 coding sequence is TGTGCCAGCTCACCCCTAGCGACTTCCTTATTGAGCGAGCAGTACTTC.

This clone showed up just a few times. The chain combines TRBV5-6 with TRBJ2-7, with D tentatively TRBD1 or TRBD2 (5 bases each). The CDR3 extends over 14 amino acids. Deletions cut 0 bases from V and 0 bases from J, with 7 bases between. Germline assignment: CDR1 SGHDT and CDR2 YYEEEE. As DNA, the CDR3 is TGTGCCAGCAGCTTGGTGGGACGCTCCTACGAGCAGTACTTC. It encodes CASSLVGRSYEQYF.

The chain links TRBV5-1 to TRBJ2-1; the match to TRBD1 covers 9 bases. The CDR3 length is 16 residues. In germline, CDR1 is SGHRS, CDR2 YFSETQ. V shed 4 bases, J shed 0 bases, and the junction held 5 bases outside the gene matches. CDR3 sequence (DNA): TGCGCCAGCAGCCGGACAGGGGACGTCTCCTACAATGAGCAGTTCTTC. It specifies CASSRTGDVSYNEQFF.

The chain joins TRBV23-1 to TRBJ2-5; 9 bases match TRBD2. TRBV23-1 is recorded as an ORF, its role being uncertain. The V segment lost 0 bases and the J segment 6 bases; nucleotides outside the gene matches: 11. This CDR3 spans 17 amino acids. In DNA, the CDR3 is TGCGCCAGCAGTCAATCGAATAATGGGACTAGCTATAAGACCCAGTACTTC. Amino acids: CASSQSNNGTSYKTQYF.

The chain couples TRBV4-3 to TRBJ2-2, with TRBD1 as a possible D gene (6 bases). CDR1 is LGHNA, CDR2 YSLEER, per germline. The CDR3 is 16 residues long. The ends were cut back, 6 bases at V and 1 base at J, with 15 bases in the middle. The CDR3 DNA reads as TGCGCCAGCAGTCGGAACCCGGGACAGAACACCGGGGAGCTGTTTTTT. This sequence encodes CASSRNPGQNTGELFF.